This entry lists 22 T cell receptor beta chains sequenced from one sample in a study of blood T cell repertoires in COVID-19. The data were produced by immunoSEQ multiplex PCR, yet TCRdb's version contains in-frame clones alone and is incomplete. The sample holds about 260,000 clones, about 87% seen once. Input material: PBMCs or T cells enriched from blood (not recorded which). The receptors derive from a woman aged 50 to 60 who had recovered from COVID-19.

The rearrangement joins TRBV5-1 to TRBJ1-2; the D is unclear. Trimming left V 0 bases short and J 0 bases short, with 9 bases between. Germline V CDR1 and CDR2: SGHRS, YFSETQ. The CDR3 runs 15 residues. In DNA, the CDR3 is TGCGCCAGCAGCTTGGCAGCGGGGTCTAACTATGGCTACACCTTC. This codes for CASSLAAGSNYGYTF. Full variable domain (missing parts from reference TRBV5-1 and TRBJ1-2): KAGVTQTPRYLIKTRGQQVTLSCSPISGHRSVSWYQQTPGQGLQFLFEYFSETQRNKGNFPGRFSGRQFSNSRSEMNVSTLELGDSALYLCASSLAAGSNYGYTFGSGTRLTVV.

The chain carries TRBV28 and TRBJ1-4, with 7 bases identical to TRBD1. The CDR3 has 16 amino acids. Germline CDR1 reads MDHEN; CDR2 reads SYDVKM. Trimming at V came to 7 bases and at J to 0 bases, leaving 8 bases not matched to a gene. The CDR3 loop is CASTNRDRATNEKLFF. The CDR3 coding sequence is TGTGCCAGCACCAACCGGGACAGAGCAACTAATGAAAAACTGTTTTTT.

The rearrangement joins TRBV24-1 to TRBJ2-7; 7 nucleotides match TRBD2. CDR1 KGHDR and CDR2 SFDVKD come from the germline V gene. The CDR3 contains 13 residues. V was pared by 10 bases and J by 0 bases, with 5 bases of the junction left unmatched. The CDR3 spells CATGAGDSYEQYF. In DNA form, the CDR3 reads TGTGCCACTGGGGCGGGAGACTCCTACGAGCAGTACTTC.

The V and J genes are TRBV28 and TRBJ2-1; TRBD2 might be the D (5 bases). Germline loops: CDR1 MDHEN, CDR2 SYDVKM. The CDR3 runs 13 residues. V lost 6 bases and J lost 4, with 10 bases in between. This CDR3 is CASSRTDYNEQFF. In DNA, the CDR3 is TGTGCCAGCAGCCGGACTGATTACAATGAGCAGTTCTTC. Looking up the rest from reference TRBV28 and TRBJ2-1 gives the full variable domain: DVKVTQSSRYLVKRTGEKVFLECVQDMDHENMFWYRQDPGLGLRLIYFSYDVKMKEKGDIPEGYSVSREKKERFSLILESASTNQTSMYLCASSRTDYNEQFFGPGTRLTVL.

The V call is TRBV5-8, the J call TRBJ2-5; the match to TRBD2 covers 7 bases. CDR1 and CDR2 from the germline V gene are SGHTS and YDEGEE. V trimming: 4 bases; J trimming: 1 base; junction bases outside the gene matches: 10. The CDR3 length is 16 residues. CDR3 residues: CASSLGLVRGQETQYF. The CDR3 nucleotides read TGTGCCAGCAGCCTTGGACTAGTTCGGGGCCAAGAGACCCAGTACTTC. Full variable domain (missing parts from reference TRBV5-8 and TRBJ2-5): EAGVTQSPTHLIKTRGQQATLRCSPISGHTSVYWYQQALGLGLQFLLWYDEGEERNRGNFPPRFSGRQFPNYSSELNVNALELEDSALYLCASSLGLVRGQETQYFGPGTRLLVL.

The chain carries TRBV15 and TRBJ2-7; maybe TRBD2 (5 bases). The CDR3 is made up of 15 amino acids. V dropped 7 bases and J dropped 3 bases, with 19 bases sitting between them. The germline V gene encodes CDR1 LNHNV and CDR2 YYDKDF (reference sequence). The CDR3 loop reads CATNPGMERGYEQYF. In DNA, the CDR3 is TGTGCCACCAACCCGGGGATGGAGCGAGGCTACGAGCAGTACTTC.

This clone was detected once. The chain uses TRBV4-1 and TRBJ2-5, with a weak D call TRBD2 (5 bases). This CDR3 comprises 15 residues. Trimming removed 0 bases from V and 3 bases from J, with 11 bases in between. Germline assignment: CDR1 MGHRA and CDR2 YSYEKL. The CDR3 coding sequence is TGCGCCAGCAGCCAAGATCGCCAGCGGAAAGAGACCCAGTACTTC. Translating gives CASSQDRQRKETQYF.

This chain joins TRBV7-2 and TRBJ2-7; 11 bases are a match to TRBD2. Germline loops: CDR1 SGHTA, CDR2 FQGNSA. CDR3 length: 15 residues. The junction had 10 bases not matched to a gene; V was cut back by 6 bases and J by 6 bases. CDR3 coding DNA: TGTGCCAGCAGTCCACAGACTAGCGGGATCTCCGAGCAGTACTTC. Protein sequence: CASSPQTSGISEQYF.

The V call is TRBV7-3, the J call TRBJ2-3; a weak D match, TRBD1 (6 bases). This CDR3 spans 19 amino acids. Trimming shortened V by 4 bases and J by 2 bases, and 25 bases separated the two germline ends. Germline-derived CDR1 and CDR2 are SGHTA and FQGTGA. The CDR3 DNA reads as TGTGCCAGCAGCTCCGACCCCCGCCAGGGGCGGACAGACACAGATACGCAGTATTTT. This encodes CASSSDPRQGRTDTDTQYF. The complete variable domain, with remaining parts taken from reference TRBV7-3 and TRBJ2-3, reads GAGVSQTPSNKVTEKGKYVELRCDPISGHTALYWYRQSLGQGPEFLIYFQGTGAADDSGLPNDRFFAVRPEGSVSTLKIQRTERGDSAVYLCASSSDPRQGRTDTDTQYFGPGTRLTVL.

This clone turned up a few times. The chain is built from TRBV5-1 and TRBJ2-7; the match to TRBD2 covers 8 bases. Germline CDR1 reads SGHRS; CDR2 reads YFSETQ. This CDR3 spans 15 amino acids. Trimming cost V 1 base and J 6 bases; bases outside gene matches: 9. CDR3 sequence reads: CASSLSPGGDSEQYF. The CDR3 nucleotides read TGCGCCAGCAGCTTGTCTCCGGGAGGGGACTCCGAGCAGTACTTC.

The table lists this clone with a count of one. The chain employs TRBV27 and TRBJ1-2, with no clear D. The germline CDR1 and CDR2 sequences are MNHEY and SMNVEV (reference sequence). This CDR3 is built from 13 residues. The germline V and J ends were trimmed by 5 bases and 6 bases, with 13 bases remaining between them. CDR3 sequence (DNA): TGTGCCAGCAGTCCTCGCAGGAGGGATGGCTACACCTTC. Its protein is CASSPRRRDGYTF.

The DNA for the CDR3 is TGTGCCAGTAGTATTCTCGTCAGCGATATAAATGGCTACACCTTC. Translated: CASSILVSDINGYTF. The chain recombines TRBV19 with TRBJ1-2; D gene ambiguous. The CDR3 extends over 15 amino acids. Germline V gene sequence: CDR1 LNHDA, CDR2 SQIVND (reference sequence). Trimming removed 3 bases from V and 6 bases from J, with 17 bases in between.

The chain is built from TRBV5-1 and TRBJ2-5, with D hard to call. The germline V gene has CDR1 SGHRS and CDR2 YFSETQ. V lost 1 base and J lost 0, with 4 bases in between. This CDR3 spans 13 amino acids. CDR3 DNA: TGCGCCAGCAGCTTGTCGTACCAAGAGACCCAGTACTTC. Its translation is CASSLSYQETQYF.

This clone showed up just a few times. The chain couples TRBV5-1 to TRBJ1-1; 9 nucleotides agree with TRBD1. The CDR3 length is 14 residues. V was pared by 4 bases and J by 4 bases, with 5 bases of the junction left unmatched. CDR1 and CDR2 from the germline V gene are SGHRS and YFSETQ. The CDR3 loop is CASSRGTGLTEAFF. CDR3 nucleotides: TGCGCCAGCAGCAGGGGGACAGGGCTCACTGAAGCTTTCTTT.

The V gene is TRBV2, the J gene TRBJ2-5, with 10 nucleotides matching TRBD2. Germline-derived CDR1 and CDR2 are SNHLY and FYNNEI. V shed 10 bases, J shed 2 bases, and the junction held 4 bases outside the gene matches. The CDR3 has 13 residues. The CDR3 loop reads CATTTSGQETQYF. CDR3 sequence (DNA): TGTGCCACAACGACTAGCGGGCAAGAGACCCAGTACTTC.

The V and J genes are TRBV7-8 and TRBJ1-2; the match to TRBD1 covers 7 bases. V shed 1 base, J shed 0 bases, and the junction held 2 bases outside the gene matches. Looked up from germline, CDR1 is SGHVS and CDR2 is FQNEAQ. This CDR3 contains 15 residues. The DNA for the CDR3 is TGTGCCAGCAGCTTAGAGGGGACAGCTAACTATGGCTACACCTTC. Amino acid sequence: CASSLEGTANYGYTF.

CDR3: CASSPERQRYGYTF. The DNA of the CDR3 is TGTGCCAGCTCACCAGAGCGGCAGCGCTATGGCTACACCTTC. The genes are TRBV18 and TRBJ1-2; no clear D gene. Deletions cut 2 bases from V and 4 bases from J, with 11 bases between. CDR3 size: 14 residues. Germline-derived CDR1 and CDR2 are KGHSH and LQKENI.

The sample holds one count of this clone. This chain links TRBV15 with TRBJ2-2; D is possibly TRBD2 (6 bases). The CDR3 length is 15 residues. Between the trimmed V and J ends, which lost 4 bases and 0 bases, there was a span of 9 bases. Germline-derived CDR1 and CDR2 are LNHNV and YYDKDF (reference sequence). The CDR3 coding sequence is TGTGCCACCAGCATTGGGGGGTCGAACACCGGGGAGCTGTTTTTT. Translated: CATSIGGSNTGELFF.

The chain has TRBV27 and TRBJ1-4; 8 bases align to TRBD1. The CDR3 sequence is 14 residues long. The germline V gene encodes CDR1 MNHEY and CDR2 SMNVEV (reference sequence). V gave up 6 bases and J gave up 8 bases; unmatched junction bases: 8. The CDR3 is CASSGQGGREKLFF. The DNA for the CDR3 is TGTGCCAGCAGCGGACAGGGAGGGCGAGAAAAACTGTTTTTT. Looking up the rest from reference TRBV27 and TRBJ1-4 gives the full variable domain: EAQVTQNPRYLITVTGKKLTVTCSQNMNHEYMSWYRQDPGLGLRQIYYSMNVEVTDKGDVPEGYKVSRKEKRNFPLILESPSPNQTSLYFCASSGQGGREKLFFGSGTQLSVL.

The genes are TRBV28 and TRBJ2-1, with D tentatively TRBD2 (6 bases). The CDR3 consists of 15 residues. CDR1 and CDR2 (germline): MDHEN, SYDVKM. Between the trimmed V and J ends, which lost 6 bases and 4 bases, there was a span of 16 bases. The CDR3 DNA follows: TGTGCCAGCAGGCGGAGGGCCTCGGGTTACAATGAGCAGTTCTTC. Translating gives CASRRRASGYNEQFF.

The chain joins TRBV27 to TRBJ2-1; 12 bases are shared with TRBD2. V trimming: 8 bases; J trimming: 6 bases; junction bases outside the gene matches: 11. CDR3 size: 16 residues. Germline-derived CDR1 and CDR2 are MNHEY and SMNVEV (reference sequence). CDR3 DNA sequence: TGTGCCAGCGCACGTCCACCGGGACTAGCGGGCAATGAGCAGTTCTTC. This codes for CASARPPGLAGNEQFF.

The chain carries TRBV4-2 and TRBJ1-2; 8 nucleotides match TRBD1. In germline, CDR1 is LGHNA, CDR2 YNFKEQ. V was pared by 5 bases and J by 3 bases, with 8 bases of the junction left unmatched. The CDR3 totals 15 residues. The CDR3 DNA reads TGTGCCAGCAGCGCTCAAACAGGGGGGGACTATGGCTACACCTTC. Its translation: CASSAQTGGDYGYTF.